The 23 T cell receptor beta chains presented below share a single source sample, sequenced in a study of blood T cell repertoires in COVID-19. The assay was immunoSEQ multiplex PCR, and TCRdb's table has in-frame clones only and misses some. This sample has roughly 160,000 clones; roughly nine tenths occur once, and the top ten carry more than 25%. Sample: peripheral blood. The receptors were sampled from a man in his sixties with acute or convalescent COVID-19.

The V gene is TRBV5-4, the J gene TRBJ1-5, with a possible D match to TRBD1 (6 bases). Between the trimmed V and J ends, which lost 2 bases and 0 bases, there was a span of 6 bases. The germline V gene encodes CDR1 SGHNT and CDR2 YYREEE (reference sequence). The CDR3 has 14 amino acids. The CDR3 protein is CASSFRGSNQPQHF. CDR3 bases: TGTGCCAGCAGCTTCAGGGGTAGCAATCAGCCCCAGCATTTT.

J is TRBJ1-1 and V is TRBV6-5, with 7 bases identical to TRBD1. Unmatched junction bases numbered 12, after V lost 4 bases and J lost 10 bases. This CDR3 spans 14 amino acids. The germline V gene encodes CDR1 MNHEY and CDR2 SVGAGI. This chain's CDR3 is CASSSRTEGAGAFF. The DNA of the CDR3 is TGTGCCAGCAGTTCACGGACGGAGGGGGCGGGAGCTTTCTTT.

The chain uses TRBV27 and TRBJ2-7; 8 nucleotides agree with TRBD1. This CDR3 region has 14 residues. The V gene's germline CDR1 is MNHEY and CDR2 SMNVEV (reference sequence). V gave up 5 bases and J gave up 6 bases; unmatched junction bases: 9. CDR3 sequence (DNA): TGTGCCAGCAGTCCCCTCCGACAGGGGTCCGAGCAGTACTTC. It specifies CASSPLRQGSEQYF.

The rearrangement joins TRBV14 to TRBJ1-1; 7 bases are shared with TRBD1. V shed 3 bases and J 5 bases; nucleotides not matched to a gene: 6. CDR3 length: 14 amino acids. Looked up from germline, CDR1 is SGHDN and CDR2 is FVKESK. Here the CDR3 reads CASSHRQGGTEAFF. CDR3 DNA: TGTGCCAGCAGCCACCGACAGGGAGGAACTGAAGCTTTCTTT.

The chain recombines TRBV7-2 with TRBJ2-1, with TRBD2 as a possible D gene (7 bases). CDR1 SGHTA and CDR2 FQGNSA come from the germline V gene. V lost 5 bases and J lost 0, with 11 bases in between. CDR3 length: 15 amino acids. CDR3 region: CASSPRGPSYNEQFF. CDR3 in DNA: TGTGCCAGCAGCCCGCGGGGGCCCTCCTACAATGAGCAGTTCTTC.

To note about this clone: Other DNA sequences in this sample translate to the same CDR3. The V and J genes are TRBV4-1 and TRBJ1-2, with 9 bases fitting TRBD1. Looked up from germline, CDR1 is MGHRA and CDR2 is YSYEKL. J was trimmed by 2 bases and V by 0 bases; bases with no gene match: 1. The CDR3 is 15 amino acids. DNA for the CDR3: TGCGCCAGCAGCCAAGAGGACAGGGGCAACTATGGCTACACCTTC. This encodes CASSQEDRGNYGYTF.

The V gene is TRBV7-2, the J gene TRBJ1-1, with D perhaps TRBD1 (5 bases). The CDR3 loop spans 16 amino acids. Looked up from germline, CDR1 is SGHTA and CDR2 is FQGNSA. V was cut by 8 bases and J by 1 base, with 20 bases left in between. CDR3 nucleotide sequence: TGTGCCAGCGGGGCCGAGAGACTTCTACGGAACACTGAAGCTTTCTTT. Amino acid sequence: CASGAERLLRNTEAFF.

The V gene is TRBV29-1, the J gene TRBJ1-1; D gene uncertain. Germline V lookup: CDR1 SQVTM, CDR2 ANQGSEA. Trimming left V 3 bases short and J 3 bases short, with 11 bases between. The CDR3 has 13 amino acids. CDR3 sequence: CSVEIVPDTEAFF. The CDR3 nucleotides are TGCAGCGTTGAGATCGTGCCAGACACTGAAGCTTTCTTT.

This clone was seen more than once but under ten times. This chain joins TRBV11-2 and TRBJ1-1; 7 bases fit TRBD1. Per germline, CDR1 SGHAT and CDR2 FQNNGV. V lost 6 bases to trimming and J lost 1 base; unmatched junction nucleotides: 2. The CDR3 is made up of 13 amino acids. The CDR3 loop reads CASRRGQNTEAFF. CDR3 bases: TGTGCCAGCAGAAGGGGGCAGAACACTGAAGCTTTCTTT.

V gene TRBV4-3 combines with J gene TRBJ2-1; 9 bases are a match to TRBD2. V shed 4 bases, J shed 7 bases, and the junction held 11 bases outside the gene matches. The germline CDR1 and CDR2 sequences are LGHNA and YSLEER. This CDR3 contains 16 residues. CDR3 residues: CASSRGTREGGNEQFF. The DNA of the CDR3 is TGCGCCAGCAGCCGAGGGACGCGGGAGGGAGGGAATGAGCAGTTCTTC.

The chain joins TRBV29-1 to TRBJ2-3; the match to TRBD2 covers 7 bases. The CDR3 has 15 residues. The germline CDR1 and CDR2 sequences are SQVTM and ANQGSEA. With V trimmed by 4 bases and J by 6 bases, 13 bases remained unmatched. The CDR3 here is CSVVPRTSADDTQYF. CDR3 DNA sequence: TGCAGCGTTGTCCCCAGAACTAGCGCCGACGATACGCAGTATTTT.

The V and J genes are TRBV18 and TRBJ1-2, with D tentatively TRBD1 (5 bases). This CDR3 has 14 residues. Per germline, CDR1 KGHSH and CDR2 LQKENI. Trimming removed 6 bases at V and 7 bases at J, with 18 bases between. This chain's CDR3 is CASSPEPGTSGYTF. As DNA, the CDR3 is TGTGCCAGCTCGCCGGAGCCCGGGACTAGTGGCTACACCTTC.

The chain uses TRBV6-1 and TRBJ2-3, with TRBD2 identical over 10 bases. Germline V gene sequence: CDR1 MNHNS, CDR2 SASEGT. The ends lost 3 bases at V and 11 bases at J; junction bases unmatched: 11. CDR3 length: 15 residues. The CDR3 DNA reads TGTGCCAGCAGTGAGGCTAGCGGGGGCGTCTTGCTGCAGTATTTT. Translated: CASSEASGGVLLQYF.

The chain links TRBV11-2 to TRBJ2-5; D unclear. Germline loops: CDR1 SGHAT, CDR2 FQNNGV. The V and J ends lost 5 bases and 5 bases respectively, with 18 bases between them. The CDR3 extends over 15 amino acids. In nucleotides, the CDR3 is TGTGCCAGCAGCACCCCCTCAATGTCTATGGAGACCCAGTACTTC. Translation gives CASSTPSMSMETQYF.

This rearrangement joins TRBV15 to TRBJ1-5; D may be TRBD1 (5 bases). Germline V gene lookup returns CDR1 LNHNV and CDR2 YYDKDF (reference sequence). The V end was cut by 8 bases, the J end by 4 bases, with 9 bases between. The CDR3 covers 12 residues. DNA for the CDR3: TGTGCCACCGCAGGGTTGAATCAGCCCCAGCATTTT. Protein product: CATAGLNQPQHF.

The chain has TRBV21-1 and TRBJ1-5; the table's D call TRBD1 went unverified against the DNA. TRBV21-1 is reported as a pseudogene. CDR3 size: 18 residues. CDR3 protein: CASGRRQGAPYSNQPQHF. Written as DNA, the CDR3 is TGTGCCAGCGGTCGGCGTCAGGGGGCACCCTATAGCAATCAGCCCCAGCATTTT.

This rearrangement joins TRBV6-6 to TRBJ1-4; D gene unclear. The germline CDR1 and CDR2 sequences are MNHNY and SVGAGI (reference sequence). V shed 9 bases and J shed 8 bases, with 16 bases lying between them. This CDR3 is 13 amino acids long. The CDR3 bases are TGTGCCAGTTTTTCGCGAGGGAGCGAAAAACTGTTTTTT. Amino acid sequence: CASFSRGSEKLFF.

The genes are TRBV5-1 and TRBJ1-2, with TRBD1 matching over 9 bases. The CDR3 spans 14 residues. The germline CDR1 and CDR2 sequences are SGHRS and YFSETQ. V was clipped by 2 bases and J by 8 bases; unmatched bases: 7. The CDR3 DNA reads as TGCGCCAGCAGCTTCAGGACAGGGGAAAAGGGCTACACCTTC. It translates to CASSFRTGEKGYTF. Together with reference TRBV5-1 and TRBJ1-2, the CDR3 gives the full variable domain: KAGVTQTPRYLIKTRGQQVTLSCSPISGHRSVSWYQQTPGQGLQFLFEYFSETQRNKGNFPGRFSGRQFSNSRSEMNVSTLELGDSALYLCASSFRTGEKGYTFGSGTRLTVV.

The genes are TRBV27 and TRBJ1-3; D is uncertain. The CDR3 contains 15 residues. Germline CDR1 is MNHEY and CDR2 is SMNVEV (reference sequence). V lost 3 bases, J lost 0 bases, and 9 bases lay in between. The CDR3 sequence is CASSLEGHSGNTIYF. DNA for the CDR3: TGTGCCAGCAGTTTGGAGGGTCACTCTGGAAACACCATATATTTT.

This chain uses TRBV19 with TRBJ1-5, with no clear D. Germline assignment: CDR1 LNHDA and CDR2 SQIVND (reference sequence). The V end was cut by 8 bases, the J end by 0 bases, with 11 bases between. The CDR3 is 14 residues long. This CDR3 is CASEAPYSNQPQHF. In DNA, the CDR3 is TGTGCCAGTGAAGCTCCCTATAGCAATCAGCCCCAGCATTTT.

DNA for the CDR3: TGTGCCAGCAGCCAGGCTTCGGGACTCCGGAACACTGAAGCTTTCTTT. Protein product: CASSQASGLRNTEAFF. V and J are TRBV4-2 and TRBJ1-1; D possibly corresponds to TRBD1 (5 bases). CDR1 and CDR2 from the germline V gene are LGHNA and YNFKEQ. CDR3 length: 16 residues. The V and J ends lost 3 bases and 1 base respectively, with 15 bases between them.

This chain connects TRBV7-8 to TRBJ1-4, with TRBD1 as a possible D gene (6 bases). Germline lookup yields CDR1 SGHVS and CDR2 FQNEAQ. The V and J ends lost 5 bases and 6 bases respectively, with 13 bases between them. The CDR3 is 14 amino acids. In nucleotides, the CDR3 is TGTGCCAGCAGCACGGACAGCCGATATGAAAAACTGTTTTTT. It is translated as CASSTDSRYEKLFF.

The J gene is TRBJ1-5, the V gene TRBV11-3; D is unclear. Trimming left V 1 base short and J 6 bases short, with 10 bases between. The CDR3 sequence is 14 residues long. Germline values: CDR1 SGHNT, CDR2 YENEEA. For the CDR3, the DNA is TGTGCCAGCAGCTTAGGACATTTAGGTCAGCCCCAGCATTTT. Its translation: CASSLGHLGQPQHF.